This entry lists 26 T cell receptor beta chains sequenced from one sample in a study of T cells in localized non-small cell lung cancer. Assay used: immunoSEQ multiplex PCR; TCRdb lists only in-frame clones, some missing. Of about 2,800 clones in the sample, around 31% were seen once. The sample here was normal lung tissue next to the tumor, taken before any cancer treatment. All receptors come from a man between 35 and 75 years old with stage I lung adenocarcinoma.

The chain couples TRBV6-8 to TRBJ2-3; D remains unclear. Germline lookup yields CDR1 MNHGY and CDR2 SAAAGT. This CDR3 region has 12 residues. The germline V and J ends were trimmed by 4 bases and 14 bases, with 16 bases remaining between them. The CDR3 is CASSSPSSSPYF. As DNA, the CDR3 is TGTGCCAGCAGTTCCCCTTCTTCTTCCCCGTATTTT.

This clone was seen more than once but under ten times. The V and J genes are TRBV14 and TRBJ2-5; D call uncertain. The CDR3 runs to 15 residues. Germline assignment: CDR1 SGHDN and CDR2 FVKESK. Trimming cost V 4 bases and J 3 bases, with 15 bases left between them. The CDR3 here is CASSPMPESKETQYF. Written as DNA, the CDR3 is TGTGCCAGCAGCCCGATGCCTGAATCGAAAGAGACCCAGTACTTC.

This clone is categorized as medium-sized (0.01 to 0.1%). V usage is TRBV11-3 and J usage is TRBJ2-5; 10 bases fit TRBD2. The V and J ends lost 4 bases and 1 base, in that order; junction bases with no gene match: 6. Germline V gene data show CDR1 as SGHNT and CDR2 as YENEEA. This CDR3 spans 16 amino acids. CDR3 residues: CASSSPGLATQETQYF. The CDR3 nucleotides are TGTGCCAGCAGCTCGCCGGGACTAGCGACCCAAGAGACCCAGTACTTC.

This clone came up a few times. The J gene is TRBJ2-1, the V gene TRBV11-3, with TRBD2 identical over 7 bases. The length of the CDR3 is 17 residues. Germline V gene lookup returns CDR1 SGHNT and CDR2 YENEEA. The V gene end was trimmed by 1 base and the J gene end by 7 bases; junction bases not matched to a gene: 13. The CDR3 DNA sequence: TGTGCCAGCAGCTTAGTTACTAGCGCGTCACGTTGGAATGAGCAGTTCTTC. Encoded protein: CASSLVTSASRWNEQFF.

This clone turned up a few times. The rearrangement uses TRBV6-8 and TRBJ1-1; tentatively, D is TRBD1 (5 bases). CDR1 and CDR2 (germline): MNHGY, SAAAGT. Trimming cost V 6 bases and J 1 base, with 9 bases left between them. The CDR3 loop spans 13 amino acids. The CDR3 nucleotides read TGTGCCAGCAGGAGCCAGGGGAACACTGAAGCTTTCTTT. Protein product: CASRSQGNTEAFF.

This clone has more than one count but fewer than ten. V and J are TRBV11-3 and TRBJ1-4; a possible D gene is TRBD1 (6 bases). V dropped 1 base and J dropped 5 bases, with 14 bases sitting between them. The germline V gene encodes CDR1 SGHNT and CDR2 YENEEA. The CDR3 length is 16 residues. CDR3 coding DNA: TGTGCCAGCAGCTTAGGATCCGGGGGCTGGAATGAAAAACTGTTTTTT. It is translated as CASSLGSGGWNEKLFF.

This clone rates as medium-sized. The genes are TRBV11-3 and TRBJ1-2, with D unresolved. Trimming took 1 base from V and 8 from J, leaving 14 bases between them. Germline values: CDR1 SGHNT, CDR2 YENEEA. This CDR3 has 14 residues. DNA for the CDR3: TGTGCCAGCAGCTTAGGCACTTGGACGGGCGGCTACACCTTC. Amino acids: CASSLGTWTGGYTF. Looking up the rest from reference TRBV11-3 and TRBJ1-2 gives the full variable domain: EAGVVQSPRYKIIEKKQPVAFWCNPISGHNTLYWYLQNLGQGPELLIRYENEEAVDDSQLPKDRFSAERLKGVDSTLKIQPAELGDSAVYLCASSLGTWTGGYTFGSGTRLTVV.

As DNA, the CDR3 is TGTGCCAGCAGCTTGGCCTTCGGGAGCACTGAAGCTTTCTTT. Translating gives CASSLAFGSTEAFF. This chain joins TRBV11-3 and TRBJ1-1; D gene ambiguous. V was trimmed by 3 bases and J by 4 bases, leaving 12 bases between them. The CDR3 covers 14 residues. Germline loops: CDR1 SGHNT, CDR2 YENEEA.

The J gene is TRBJ1-1, the V gene TRBV30; D is uncertain. The CDR3 covers 14 residues. Germline CDR1 GTSNPN, CDR2 SVGIG (reference sequence). Trimming took 2 bases from V and 7 from J, leaving 17 bases between them. CDR3 DNA: TGTGCCTGGAGTTCTTGGGTGGGCGCGAGTGAAGCTTTCTTT. This codes for CAWSSWVGASEAFF. Full variable domain (rest looked up from reference TRBV30 and TRBJ1-1): SQTIHQWPATLVQPVGSPLSLECTVEGTSNPNLYWYRQAAGRGLQLLFYSVGIGQISSEVPQNLSASRPQDRQFILSSKKLLLSDSGFYLCAWSSWVGASEAFFGQGTRLTVV.

The chain couples TRBV30 to TRBJ1-1; possibly TRBD1 for D (5 bases). V dropped 4 bases and J dropped 1 base, with 10 bases sitting between them. Germline V gene lookup returns CDR1 GTSNPN and CDR2 SVGIG (reference sequence). This CDR3 has 13 residues. This CDR3 reads CAWKAGSNTEAFF. The DNA of the CDR3 is TGTGCCTGGAAGGCAGGGTCGAACACTGAAGCTTTCTTT.

In its sample, this clone ranks as medium-sized (0.01 to 0.1%). The CDR3 loop is CASSYLQRGYTF. The CDR3, as DNA: TGTGCCAGCAGTTACTTACAGCGTGGCTACACCTTC. V gene TRBV6-8 combines with J gene TRBJ1-2; D gene unclear. Germline V gives CDR1 MNHGY, CDR2 SAAAGT. CDR3 length: 12 amino acids. Trimming left V 1 base short and J 7 bases short, with 7 bases between.

This clone is medium-sized within its sample. The rearrangement joins TRBV1 to TRBJ1-5; the DNA was not used to check the table's D call, TRBD1. TRBV1 has pseudogene status. The CDR3 has 14 amino acids. The CDR3 sequence: CASSLQPSGQPQHF. In DNA form, the CDR3 reads TGCGCCAGCAGCCTACAGCCCTCCGGACAGCCCCAGCATTTT.

This chain uses TRBV29-1 with TRBJ2-7; 10 positions agree with TRBD1. CDR3 length: 15 residues. Germline values: CDR1 SQVTM, CDR2 ANQGSEA. V shed 1 base and J 8 bases; nucleotides not matched to a gene: 11. In DNA, the CDR3 is TGCAGCGTTGAAGTAACCGGGACAGGGGCTATCAAGCAGTACTTC. This gives the protein CSVEVTGTGAIKQYF.

The chain is built from TRBV6-8 and TRBJ2-3; 8 bases align to TRBD2. Germline CDR1 reads MNHGY; CDR2 reads SAAAGT. This CDR3 is built from 15 residues. The ends lost 6 bases at V and 4 bases at J; junction bases unmatched: 9. Written as DNA, the CDR3 is TGTGCCAGCAGCCCCTCGCGGGGGGCGGCAGATACGCAGTATTTT. Translated, it gives CASSPSRGAADTQYF.

There are a few counts of this clone. The V and J genes are TRBV7-5 and TRBJ2-7; the table's TRBD1 call for D was not verified on the DNA. TRBV7-5 is classified as a pseudogene. The CDR3 length is 15 residues. The CDR3 sequence: CASSAPTGDYYEQYF. DNA of the CDR3: TGTGCCAGCAGCGCCCCGACAGGGGACTACTACGAGCAGTACTTC.

The V call is TRBV25-1, the J call TRBJ1-4; no clear D gene. Trimming removed 3 bases from V and 4 bases from J, with 15 bases in between. Germline V gene lookup returns CDR1 MGHDK and CDR2 SYGVNS. There are 16 residues in the CDR3. This CDR3 is CASSDRGPFVNEKLFF. CDR3 nucleotide sequence: TGTGCCAGCAGTGATCGTGGCCCCTTTGTTAATGAAAAACTGTTTTTT.

The sample holds one count of this clone. The chain joins TRBV18 to TRBJ2-2; a weak D match, TRBD1 (6 bases). The CDR3 is made up of 14 amino acids. The germline CDR1 and CDR2 sequences are KGHSH and LQKENI. Trimming pared 7 bases from V and 0 bases from J, leaving 9 bases between. The CDR3 loop reads CASLQGTNTGELFF. CDR3 nucleotide sequence: TGTGCCAGCTTACAGGGTACGAACACCGGGGAGCTGTTTTTT.

The J gene is TRBJ1-1, the V gene TRBV29-1; maybe TRBD1 (5 bases). V was pared by 6 bases and J by 11 bases, with 22 bases between. The CDR3 spans 13 residues. Germline V lookup: CDR1 SQVTM, CDR2 ANQGSEA. The CDR3 DNA follows: TGCAGCGTGAACGGAGAGGGACCCTCAGGGGCTTTCTTT. It specifies CSVNGEGPSGAFF.

This clone is medium-sized. This chain connects TRBV11-3 to TRBJ2-3; TRBD2 matches at 8 bases. V was clipped by 4 bases and J by 4 bases; unmatched bases: 10. Per germline, CDR1 SGHNT and CDR2 YENEEA. There are 16 residues in the CDR3. Here the CDR3 reads CASSSVVGAGADTQYF. CDR3 DNA: TGTGCCAGCAGCTCGGTCGTGGGAGCGGGGGCAGATACGCAGTATTTT.

In this sample, this clone turned up a few times. The chain employs TRBV11-3 and TRBJ2-2; TRBD2 aligns across 7 bases. This CDR3 is built from 15 residues. Germline lookup yields CDR1 SGHNT and CDR2 YENEEA. The V gene end was trimmed by 5 bases and the J gene end by 5 bases; junction bases not matched to a gene: 8. The CDR3 is CASSQVWGGTGELFF. The CDR3 coding sequence is TGTGCCAGCAGCCAAGTTTGGGGAGGGACCGGGGAGCTGTTTTTT.

The rearrangement links TRBV5-1 to TRBJ1-4; no definite D call. Germline V gene sequence: CDR1 SGHRS, CDR2 YFSETQ. The CDR3 runs 15 residues. V shed 1 base and J shed 0 bases, with 7 bases lying between them. CDR3 protein: CASSLRSATNEKLFF. Written as DNA, the CDR3 is TGCGCCAGCAGCTTGAGGAGTGCAACTAATGAAAAACTGTTTTTT.

A few counts support this clone. The chain combines TRBV30 with TRBJ1-5; TRBD1 is a possible D gene (5 bases). The CDR3 has 13 amino acids. The germline V and J ends were trimmed by 2 bases and 5 bases, with 10 bases remaining between them. Per germline, CDR1 GTSNPN and CDR2 SVGIG (reference sequence). The CDR3 protein is CAWSPQGDQPQHF. Written as DNA, the CDR3 is TGTGCCTGGAGTCCCCAGGGAGATCAGCCCCAGCATTTT. Variable domain in full (rest from reference TRBV30 and TRBJ1-5): SQTIHQWPATLVQPVGSPLSLECTVEGTSNPNLYWYRQAAGRGLQLLFYSVGIGQISSEVPQNLSASRPQDRQFILSSKKLLLSDSGFYLCAWSPQGDQPQHFGDGTRLSIL.

This clone has a handful of counts. This chain uses TRBV6-8 with TRBJ1-4, with D uncertain. The CDR3 contains 12 residues. Trimming shortened V by 7 bases and J by 3 bases, and 6 bases separated the two germline ends. In germline, CDR1 is MNHGY, CDR2 SAAAGT. The CDR3 here is CASKLANEKLFF. CDR3 nucleotides: TGTGCCAGCAAATTGGCTAATGAAAAACTGTTTTTT.

The chain uses TRBV19 and TRBJ2-2; D uncertain. Germline V gene sequence: CDR1 LNHDA, CDR2 SQIVND (reference sequence). V was pared by 7 bases and J by 0 bases, with 12 bases between. This CDR3 region has 15 residues. The CDR3 coding sequence is TGTGCCAGTAAGAAGACACTCACGAACACCGGGGAGCTGTTTTTT. Translation: CASKKTLTNTGELFF.

The V and J genes are TRBV29-1 and TRBJ1-4; no clear D gene. The CDR3 is made up of 15 amino acids. V lost 7 bases and J lost 2, with 17 bases in between. Germline V CDR1 and CDR2: SQVTM, ANQGSEA. CDR3 protein: CSALGGRATNEKLFF. The CDR3 DNA is TGCAGCGCATTAGGAGGGAGGGCGACTAATGAAAAACTGTTTTTT.

V is TRBV7-5 and J is TRBJ2-5; the listed D gene, TRBD2, was not tested against the DNA. TRBV7-5 represents a pseudogene. The CDR3 sequence is 17 residues long. The CDR3 region is CASSPLGVAGVIETQYF. In DNA form, the CDR3 reads TGTGCCAGCAGCCCTCTGGGGGTAGCGGGAGTGATTGAGACCCAGTACTTC.